The 19 T cell receptor beta chains below come from one sample, sequenced in a study of cytomegalovirus exposure and HLA in healthy donors. Here immunoSEQ multiplex PCR was the method, and the copy in TCRdb shows in-frame clones only, minus some. The data show 150,000 to 200,000 clones, roughly 83% seen once. Material: PBMCs. Receptor source: a woman under 30 in good health and CMV-seronegative.

The chain is built from TRBV5-1 and TRBJ2-3, with 8 bases fitting TRBD1. Germline V lookup: CDR1 SGHRS, CDR2 YFSETQ. Trimming removed 5 bases from V and 0 bases from J; junction bases left unmatched: 2. This CDR3 contains 14 residues. The CDR3 coding sequence is TGCGCCAGCAGGGGACAGGCTAGCACAGATACGCAGTATTTT. Its translation: CASRGQASTDTQYF.

V is TRBV5-1 and J is TRBJ1-1; unclear D gene. There are 12 residues in the CDR3. The V gene lost 7 bases and the J gene lost 5 bases, with 12 bases spanning the gap. Germline CDR1 is SGHRS and CDR2 is YFSETQ. For the CDR3, the DNA is TGCGCCAGCCGCGGGAGTGGTACTGAAGCTTTCTTT. It yields the protein CASRGSGTEAFF. Together with reference TRBV5-1 and TRBJ1-1, the CDR3 gives the full variable domain: KAGVTQTPRYLIKTRGQQVTLSCSPISGHRSVSWYQQTPGQGLQFLFEYFSETQRNKGNFPGRFSGRQFSNSRSEMNVSTLELGDSALYLCASRGSGTEAFFGQGTRLTVV.

This clone was counted once. The chain has TRBV5-6 and TRBJ1-6; 7 bases agree with TRBD1. Trimming at V came to 4 bases and at J to 6 bases, leaving 7 bases not matched to a gene. Germline CDR1 SGHDT, CDR2 YYEEEE. The CDR3 covers 15 residues. The CDR3 spells CASSRQGVGNSPLHF. DNA for the CDR3: TGTGCCAGCAGCAGACAGGGCGTTGGTAATTCACCCCTCCACTTT. Supplemented by reference TRBV5-6 and TRBJ1-6, the full variable domain reads DAGVTQSPTHLIKTRGQQVTLRCSPKSGHDTVSWYQQALGQGPQFIFQYYEEEERQRGNFPDRFSGHQFPNYSSELNVNALLLGDSALYLCASSRQGVGNSPLHFGNGTRLTVT.

The J gene is TRBJ1-2, the V gene TRBV5-8; D unclear. V shed 4 bases and J shed 4 bases, with 11 bases lying between them. Per the germline V gene, CDR1 is SGHTS and CDR2 is YDEGEE. This CDR3 is built from 13 residues. The CDR3 region is CASSRREVYGYTF. The CDR3 DNA reads TGTGCCAGCAGCCGTCGTGAGGTCTATGGCTACACCTTC.

The chain couples TRBV7-2 to TRBJ2-7; 9 bases are a match to TRBD2. After removal of 1 base from V and 7 bases from J, the junction contained 8 bases not matched to a gene. This CDR3 has 15 amino acids. Looked up from germline, CDR1 is SGHTA and CDR2 is FQGNSA. CDR3 bases: TGTGCCAGCAGCTTAGAGTCTATTAGCGGGAGAGAGCAGTACTTC. The encoded protein is CASSLESISGREQYF.

The chain uses TRBV4-1 and TRBJ2-7; 8 bases align to TRBD2. The junction had 10 bases not matched to a gene; V was cut back by 0 bases and J by 0 bases. Germline assignment: CDR1 MGHRA and CDR2 YSYEKL. This CDR3 contains 18 residues. The CDR3 DNA follows: TGCGCCAGCAGCCAAGATGAAGGAGTAGCGGGATACTCCTACGAGCAGTACTTC. It specifies CASSQDEGVAGYSYEQYF.

V and J are TRBV14 and TRBJ2-7; D not certain. The CDR3 runs to 15 residues. Trimming removed 0 bases at V and 4 bases at J, with 13 bases between. The germline V gene has CDR1 SGHDN and CDR2 FVKESK. CDR3 protein: CASSQEENRNYEQYF. In nucleotides, the CDR3 is TGTGCCAGCAGCCAAGAGGAGAACCGGAATTACGAGCAGTACTTC.

This clone came up once. The V and J genes are TRBV5-1 and TRBJ2-5, with TRBD2 matching 14 bases. The CDR3 is made up of 17 amino acids. From germline, CDR1 is SGHRS and CDR2 YFSETQ. V lost 3 bases and J lost 2; bases outside the gene matches: 6. This CDR3 reads CASSSGLAGEEQETQYF. In DNA, the CDR3 is TGCGCCAGCAGCTCGGGACTAGCGGGGGAAGAGCAAGAGACCCAGTACTTC.

The J gene is TRBJ1-4, the V gene TRBV4-2; D is unresolved. Germline values: CDR1 LGHNA, CDR2 YNFKEQ. V shed 6 bases and J shed 8 bases, with 13 bases lying between them. There are 13 residues in the CDR3. The CDR3: CASSPASREKLFF. As DNA, the CDR3 is TGTGCCAGCAGTCCCGCTTCGAGGGAAAAACTGTTTTTT.

The genes are TRBV6-1 and TRBJ2-7, with D hard to call. The germline V and J ends were trimmed by 6 bases and 0 bases, with 12 bases remaining between them. This CDR3 is 14 amino acids long. Per the germline V gene, CDR1 is MNHNS and CDR2 is SASEGT. The CDR3 here is CASRREPDSYEQYF. Here the CDR3 DNA reads TGTGCCAGCAGACGAGAGCCCGACTCCTACGAGCAGTACTTC.

The V gene is TRBV6-1, the J gene TRBJ1-3; D gene ambiguous. The CDR3 sequence is 15 residues long. The germline V gene has CDR1 MNHNS and CDR2 SASEGT. V was trimmed by 1 base and J by 3 bases, leaving 10 bases between them. Here the CDR3 DNA reads TGTGCCAGCAGTGAAGGGGCCTTCCTTGGAAACACCATATATTTT. It translates to CASSEGAFLGNTIYF.

Here the CDR3 reads CASSLVAGSIGELFF. In DNA, the CDR3 is TGTGCCAGCAGCTTGGTAGCGGGATCAATCGGGGAGCTGTTTTTT. The chain employs TRBV5-5 and TRBJ2-2; 8 nucleotides match TRBD2. This CDR3 contains 15 residues. Germline CDR1 reads SGHKS; CDR2 reads YYEKEE (reference sequence). The ends lost 0 bases at V and 7 bases at J; junction bases unmatched: 5.

The chain uses TRBV27 and TRBJ2-7; TRBD2 matches 10 bases. CDR3 length: 14 amino acids. Trimming at V came to 5 bases and at J to 3 bases, leaving 4 bases not matched to a gene. Germline loops: CDR1 MNHEY, CDR2 SMNVEV (reference sequence). The DNA of the CDR3 is TGTGCCAGCAGTCCAGCGGGAGGGCACTACGAGCAGTACTTC. Protein product: CASSPAGGHYEQYF.

For this clone: Given the absence of the conserved phenylalanine or tryptophan at the CDR3 end, a read error is likely. No DNA is shown, since the ends of the CDR3 on it are uncertain; the CDR3 is the one TCRdb lists. The J gene is TRBJ1-2, the V gene TRBV21-1; the table's D gene call, TRBD1, was not cross checked with the DNA. TRBV21-1 is given as a pseudogene. The CDR3 contains 15 residues when both ends are counted. The CDR3 sequence is CARPPGEGQVPGPTS.

The rearrangement uses TRBV9 and TRBJ2-2, with D possibly TRBD1 on 5 matching bases. The CDR3 consists of 14 residues. V lost 0 bases, J lost 4 bases, and 7 bases lay in between. Germline CDR1 reads SGDLS; CDR2 reads YYNGEE. Here the CDR3 reads CASSVAGITGELFF. For the CDR3, the DNA is TGTGCCAGCAGCGTAGCAGGGATCACCGGGGAGCTGTTTTTT.

The J gene is TRBJ2-5, the V gene TRBV27; TRBD1 might be the D (5 bases). The CDR3 is 13 residues long. The V end lost 8 bases, the J end lost 5 bases, and 15 bases lay between the germline ends. Germline-derived CDR1 and CDR2 are MNHEY and SMNVEV (reference sequence). CDR3: CASSFGALETQYF. CDR3 bases: TGTGCCAGCTCTTTTGGGGCTTTGGAGACCCAGTACTTC.

This clone has a single count. The V call is TRBV5-4, the J call TRBJ1-6; D gene uncertain. V lost 1 base to trimming and J lost 13 bases, with 15 bases between them. Germline V gene lookup returns CDR1 SGHNT and CDR2 YYREEE (reference sequence). The length of the CDR3 is 14 residues. The CDR3 DNA follows: TGTGCCAGCAGCTTGTGGGCCCCAAATGTTCCCCTCCACTTT. Its translation is CASSLWAPNVPLHF.

The chain has TRBV5-6 and TRBJ1-1, with D possibly matching TRBD1 (5 bases). The germline V and J ends were trimmed by 4 bases and 0 bases, with 13 bases remaining between them. Germline V lookup: CDR1 SGHDT, CDR2 YYEEEE. This CDR3 spans 15 amino acids. The CDR3 protein is CASSRQGSVNTEAFF. Here the CDR3 DNA reads TGTGCCAGCAGCCGGCAGGGATCAGTGAACACTGAAGCTTTCTTT.

The V gene is TRBV5-8, the J gene TRBJ1-5; tentatively, D is TRBD1 (5 bases). Germline CDR1 SGHTS, CDR2 YDEGEE. Trimming shortened V by 0 bases and J by 2 bases, and 12 bases separated the two germline ends. This CDR3 is built from 16 residues. The DNA of the CDR3 is TGTGCCAGCAGCTTGGGTGGGGGGACCGGCAATCAGCCCCAGCATTTT. Its protein product is CASSLGGGTGNQPQHF.